A selection of T cell receptor beta chains follows, all from one sample in a study of OX40 agonist ivuxolimab in advanced cancers. Some clones are missing from TCRdb's copy, which holds only in-frame ones; the method was immunoSEQ multiplex PCR. The sample shows about 77,000 clones, about 86% of them seen only once. The sample in question was CD4+ or CD8+ T cells sorted from blood, obtained in a trial of the OX40 agonist ivuxolimab. These receptors were taken from an adult with an advanced solid tumor such as melanoma, head and neck, liver or kidney cancer. Both conserved end residues are part of each CDR3. Each record gives: J gene, D gene, V gene, clone size, CDR3 DNA, CDR3 protein. D genes are given only for firm matches. Expanded clones are given a class, and other clones once, few, many or no size at all.

>TRBJ1-6|NA|TRBV21-1|NA
TGTGCCAGCAGCAATACAGGCCACAGGGGATACTCCTATAATTCACCCCTCCACTTT
CASSNTGHRGYSYNSPLHF
>TRBJ1-1|NA|TRBV7-8|NA
TGTGCCAGCAGCCTCCAAGGGGGGACTGAAGCTTTCTTT
CASSLQGGTEAFF
>TRBJ2-7|NA|TRBV6-5|NA
TGTGCCAGCAGGGACACCACCTACGAGCAGTACTTC
CASRDTTYEQYF
>TRBJ1-2|NA|TRBV9|NA
TGTGCCAGCAGCGCAAGGCAGGATGACTATGGCTACACCTTC
CASSARQDDYGYTF
>TRBJ2-5|TRBD2|TRBV9|NA
TGTGCCAGCAGCCAAACCGGGACTACCATCGGTGAGACCCAGTACTTC
CASSQTGTTIGETQYF
>TRBJ2-1|NA|TRBV5-1|NA
TGCGCCAGCAGCATAACTAGCCCAATCTACAATGAGCAGTTCTTC
CASSITSPIYNEQFF
>TRBJ2-7|TRBD2|TRBV7-2|NA
TGTGCCAGCAGCTCGCGGGCGGGGGGGCGGTACGAGCAGTACTTC
CASSSRAGGRYEQYF
>TRBJ1-3|NA|TRBV29-1|NA
TGCAGCGTCATGACAGGTTCTGGAAACACCATATATTTT
CSVMTGSGNTIYF
>TRBJ2-1|TRBD2|TRBV7-9|NA
TGTGCCAGCAGCACCACGCCTAGCGGGGGGTTCTATGAGCAGTTCTTC
CASSTTPSGGFYEQFF
>TRBJ1-1|TRBD1|TRBV10-2|NA
TGCGCCAGCAGTGGACAGGGGGCTGAAGCTTTCTTT
CASSGQGAEAFF
>TRBJ1-2|TRBD1|TRBV27|NA
TGTGCCAGCAGTCAGACAGGGTCCCATGGCTACACCTTC
CASSQTGSHGYTF
>TRBJ1-1|TRBD1|TRBV5-1|NA
TGCGCCAGCAGCTTGGTGCAGGGGGGCACTGAAGCTTTCTTT
CASSLVQGGTEAFF
>TRBJ1-2|NA|TRBV5-1|NA
TGCGCCAGCAGCTTTGACAGCAACTATGGCTACACCTTC
CASSFDSNYGYTF
>TRBJ1-3|NA|TRBV11-2|NA
TGTGCCAGCAGCACCCGGCACGCGAACTCTGGAAACACCATATATTTT
CASSTRHANSGNTIYF
>TRBJ2-2|NA|TRBV5-1|NA
TGCGCCAGCAGCTTGGATCCCGGTTCTTCGGGGGAGCTGTTTTTT
CASSLDPGSSGELFF
>TRBJ2-3|NA|TRBV7-6|NA
TGTGCCAGCAGCTTAGGGCCAGCAAGAGGGTCAGATACGCAGTATTTT
CASSLGPARGSDTQYF
>TRBJ2-1|NA|TRBV9|NA
TGTGCCAGCAGCGTAACGGCGCCGAGCTCCTACAATGAGCAGTTCTTC
CASSVTAPSSYNEQFF
>TRBJ1-1|TRBD1|TRBV19|NA
TGTGCCAGTAGGGCACAGGGGGCTCCCGCTGAAGCTTTCTTT
CASRAQGAPAEAFF
>TRBJ1-2|TRBD1|TRBV6-1|few
TGTGCCACACAGGGGTCTATTTATGGCTACACCTTC
CATQGSIYGYTF
>TRBJ1-1|NA|TRBV5-8|NA
TGTGCCAGCAGCTTGTCTCAGAGGTACACTGAAGCTTTCTTT
CASSLSQRYTEAFF
>TRBJ2-7|NA|TRBV27|NA
TGTGCCAGCAGTTTATTTGGGCAACGGACTCCACTGACGCACGAGCAGTACTTC
CASSLFGQRTPLTHEQYF
>TRBJ2-7|TRBD2|TRBV28|NA
TGTGCCAGCAGTACGACTAGCGGGGGTTACGAGCAGTACTTC
CASSTTSGGYEQYF
>TRBJ1-5|NA|TRBV6-5|NA
TGTGCCAGCAGTCTTACATGGGACATAAATCAGCCCCAGCATTTT
CASSLTWDINQPQHF
>TRBJ1-2|TRBD1|TRBV29-1|NA
TGCAGCGTTGAATTTGTTGGACAGGGGCTGACTCCCGATGGCTACACCTTC
CSVEFVGQGLTPDGYTF
>TRBJ2-7|NA|TRBV6-5|NA
TGTGCCAGCAGTTACTCGACATCCGGAGCCTACGAGCAGTACTTC
CASSYSTSGAYEQYF
>TRBJ2-4|NA|TRBV15|NA
TGTGCCACCAGCAGAGATGGGGGCCCGGGCATTCAGTACTTC
CATSRDGGPGIQYF
>TRBJ2-7|NA|TRBV2|once
TGTGCCAGCAGTGGAACAGGTCCCCCGGGGGAGCAGTACTTC
CASSGTGPPGEQYF
>TRBJ2-2|NA|TRBV28|NA
TGTGCCAGCAGTTTTTCCGGGACACTTAACACCGGGGAGCTGTTTTTT
CASSFSGTLNTGELFF
>TRBJ1-1|NA|TRBV2|NA
TGTGTCACCTGTTTATCATCCGGGGGGGGCCGGAACACTGAAGCTTTCTTT
CVTCLSSGGGRNTEAFF
>TRBJ2-6|TRBD2|TRBV4-2|NA
TGTGCCAGCAGCCAATTCCATACTAGCGGGAGTTCTGGGGCCAACGTCCTGACTTTC
CASSQFHTSGSSGANVLTF
>TRBJ2-1|NA|TRBV30|NA
TGTGCCTGGGTACAGGGAAGCTCCTACAATGAGCAGTTCTTC
CAWVQGSSYNEQFF
>TRBJ1-4|NA|TRBV14|once
TGTGCCAGCAGCCAAGATGCGAGGAATACGGTTTTT
CASSQDARNTVF
>TRBJ1-1|TRBD1|TRBV13|NA
TGTGCCAGCAGCCGACAGGGGATCGTGAACACTGAAGCTTTCTTT
CASSRQGIVNTEAFF
>TRBJ2-7|NA|TRBV10-2|NA
TGCGCCAGCAGTGCCGGCAGTCGGATCCCCGAGCAGTACTTC
CASSAGSRIPEQYF
>TRBJ1-1|TRBD1|TRBV28|NA
TGTGCCAGCAGTTTCCAGGGGGCGCGATTGGAAGCTTTCTTT
CASSFQGARLEAFF
>TRBJ2-7|TRBD2|TRBV7-9|NA
TGTGCCAGCAGCCCCTCCCTTTGGGTTTTCCAGCGGGGGCCCGGTATGGACTTC
CASSPSLWVFQRGPGMDF
>TRBJ1-4|NA|TRBV4-1|NA
TGCGCCAGCAGCCAAGATCTAGGCAACCCCGGGAACGAAAAACTGTTTTTT
CASSQDLGNPGNEKLFF
>TRBJ2-3|NA|TRBV5-6|NA
TGTGCCAGCAGCTTGAGGGGATCGAGCGAAGATACGCAGTATTTT
CASSLRGSSEDTQYF
>TRBJ1-2|NA|TRBV30|NA
TGTGCCTGGAGTGTACGTAGGGAGGGCTACACCTTC
CAWSVRREGYTF
>TRBJ1-2|NA|TRBV6-1|NA
TGTGCCAGCAGTCAGGGGAACTATGGCTACACCTTC
CASSQGNYGYTF
>TRBJ2-4|NA|TRBV2|NA
TGTGCCAGCAGCGCTACCGGACTTGCGGGGAGAGCCAAAAACATTCAGTACTTC
CASSATGLAGRAKNIQYF
>TRBJ1-2|NA|TRBV7-2|NA
TGTGCCAGCAGCTTAAATCAGCGCGGGGACTATGGCTACACCTTC
CASSLNQRGDYGYTF
>TRBJ2-1|TRBD1|TRBV19|NA
TGTGCCAGTAGTATAGGGAGACAGGGGGTCGGTGAGCAGTTCTTC
CASSIGRQGVGEQFF
>TRBJ2-1|NA|TRBV14|NA
TGTGCCAGCAGCCGCCATCAAGAGCAGTTCTTC
CASSRHQEQFF
>TRBJ2-5|NA|TRBV5-4|NA
TGTGCCAGCAGCCCCGGACTTATTAGACAAGAGACCCAGTACTTC
CASSPGLIRQETQYF
>TRBJ1-4|NA|TRBV19|NA
TGTGCCAGTAGCCTGGGGGGCGGGCATAATGAAAAACTGTTTTTT
CASSLGGGHNEKLFF
>TRBJ1-5|NA|TRBV6-1|few
TGTGCCAGCCAAAACAACAGGGATCAGCCCCAGCATTTT
CASQNNRDQPQHF
>TRBJ2-3|TRBD2|TRBV28|NA
TGTGCCAGCAGCCGTTTAGCGGGAGGGCCCCAAAGCACAGATACGCAGTATTTT
CASSRLAGGPQSTDTQYF
>TRBJ2-5|NA|TRBV11-2|NA
TGTGCCAGCAGCGCGCCGCACGGGATCCAAGAGACCCAGTACTTC
CASSAPHGIQETQYF
>TRBJ1-6|NA|TRBV27|NA
TGTGCCAGCAGTTTTGGGGGTGCCGGTTCACCCCTCCACTTT
CASSFGGAGSPLHF
>TRBJ2-2|NA|TRBV29-1|once
TGCAGCGTTGACAGGGTTAACACCGGGGAGCTGTTTTTT
CSVDRVNTGELFF
>TRBJ1-6|TRBD1|TRBV28|NA
TGTGCCAGTAGGCAACTGGACAGGGATAATTCACCCCTCCACTTT
CASRQLDRDNSPLHF
>TRBJ1-3|NA|TRBV7-9|NA
TGTGCCAGCAGCCGTCCCGAGGCTGGAAACACCATATATTTT
CASSRPEAGNTIYF
>TRBJ2-5|NA|TRBV7-2|NA
TGTGCCAGCAGCAGATCGGCGCGAGGGGAGACCCAGTACTTC
CASSRSARGETQYF
>TRBJ2-7|NA|TRBV5-1|NA
TGCGCCAGCAGCTCCCAGGGGAGCGGCGAGCAGTACTTC
CASSSQGSGEQYF